Listed here are 16 T cell receptor beta chains from one sample, sequenced in a study of spatial heterogeneity in lung cancer (dated by TCRdb to between 2017 and 2020). The time point label here, explained by the study, means: blood at routine non-recurrence follow-up after resection. For TCR sequencing, whole RNA was extracted from tumor and nontumor lung tissue, or from cryopreserved PBMC samples, and no cell sorting was done. Libraries came from 5' RACE. Instrument used: NextSeq 500. TCRdb ran its own pipeline on the public reads, namely fastp trimming at Q25 and MiXCR clone calling, and kept in-frame beta chains. Each CDR3 protein gets just one entry, which takes the most common genes and DNA from the rows behind it. The sample table records around 110,000 distinct CDR3 sequences; 10% to 15% of these occur just once. Roughly 17% of the sample is held by the ten biggest clonotypes. The sequencing used PBMCs, collected at follow-up. The receptors originated from a male donor with early-stage non-small cell lung cancer.

This clonotype was seen many times. The chain has TRBV12-3 or TRBV12-4 and TRBJ2-6; TRBD1 matches 8 bases. The V gene end was trimmed by 1 base and the J gene end by 17 bases; junction bases not matched to a gene: 7. The CDR3 has 13 residues. CDR3 sequence (DNA): TGTGCCAGCAGTTTAGAGCGTGACAGGGGCATGACTTTC. Protein sequence: CASSLERDRGMTF.

This clonotype was found a few times. The rearrangement uses TRBV13 and TRBJ1-3, with unresolved D. CDR3 length: 11 residues. Germline V lookup: CDR1 PRHDT, CDR2 FYEKMQ (reference sequence). V lost 5 bases and J 7 bases, leaving 6 bases between the germline ends. The DNA of the CDR3 is TGTGCCAGCAGCCGGAGGAACACCATATATTTT. Translation: CASSRRNTIYF. Full variable domain (outside the CDR3, taken from reference TRBV13 and TRBJ1-3): AAGVIQSPRHLIKEKRETATLKCYPIPRHDTVYWYQQGPGQDPQFLISFYEKMQSDKGSIPDRFSAQQFSDYHSELNMSSLELGDSALYFCASSRRNTIYFGEGSWLTVV.

In its sample, this clonotype was seen many times. The gene calls are TRBV12-3 or TRBV12-4 and TRBJ2-7; 8 bases map to TRBD1. V was clipped by 6 bases and J by 2 bases; unmatched bases: 9. The CDR3 has 15 residues. The CDR3, as DNA: TGTGCCAGCAGACTCTCCGGGACAGGTACCTACGAGCAGTACTTC. This codes for CASRLSGTGTYEQYF.

The J gene is TRBJ1-5, the V gene TRBV20-1; 11 bases fit TRBD1. The CDR3 extends over 18 amino acids. Trimming removed 1 base from V and 7 bases from J; junction bases left unmatched: 15. The germline CDR1 and CDR2 sequences are DFQATT and SNEGSKA (reference sequence). The CDR3 coding sequence is TGCAGTGCTAGAGCCCCCGGGACAGGGGGGGCCTTGGGACAGCCCCAGCATTTT. Its protein is CSARAPGTGGALGQPQHF.

This clonotype was counted many times. The gene calls are TRBV20-1 and TRBJ1-2; possible D gene TRBD1, 5 bases. The length of the CDR3 is 17 residues. Germline-derived CDR1 and CDR2 are DFQATT and SNEGSKA (reference sequence). V shed 2 bases and J shed 0 bases, with 19 bases lying between them. The CDR3 nucleotides are TGCAGTGCTAGAAGGGGACGCAAACCCGGGACTAACTATGGCTACACCTTC. Translation gives CSARRGRKPGTNYGYTF.

This clonotype was observed a few times. The rearrangement links TRBV7-2 to TRBJ2-3; 11 bases fit TRBD2. Trimming removed 1 base from V and 4 bases from J; junction bases left unmatched: 4. Germline CDR1 reads SGHTA; CDR2 reads FQGNSA. CDR3 length equals 16 residues. CDR3 in DNA: TGTGCCAGCAGCTTAGTTAGCGGGGGGGCCGCAGATACGCAGTATTTT. This sequence encodes CASSLVSGGAADTQYF.

The V and J genes are TRBV6-1 and TRBJ1-2, with D uncertain. Germline V CDR1 and CDR2: MNHNS, SASEGT. V gave up 8 bases and J gave up 4 bases, with 14 bases separating them. CDR3 length: 13 residues. This CDR3 reads CASAEKGSYGYTF. The CDR3 bases are TGTGCCAGCGCGGAGAAGGGAAGCTATGGCTACACCTTC.

This rearrangement joins TRBV20-1 to TRBJ1-4; maybe TRBD1 (6 bases). The V end was cut by 1 base, the J end by 8 bases, with 20 bases between. The germline gives CDR1 DFQATT, CDR2 SNEGSKA (reference sequence). This CDR3 has 16 residues. This CDR3 reads CSARGRKGVDFEKLFF. The CDR3 DNA reads TGCAGTGCTAGAGGCAGGAAGGGGGTCGATTTCGAAAAACTGTTTTTT.

This chain joins TRBV5-1 and TRBJ2-1; D gene uncertain. Germline V gene data show CDR1 as SGHRS and CDR2 as YFSETQ. CDR3 size: 13 residues. The V end lost 4 bases, the J end lost 6 bases, and 11 bases lay between the germline ends. The CDR3 is CASSPGLTNEQFF. DNA of the CDR3: TGCGCCAGCAGCCCCGGTCTCACCAATGAGCAGTTCTTC.

This clonotype was seen many times. The chain links TRBV2 to TRBJ1-2; 8 nucleotides align to TRBD1. Losses at the gene ends were 3 bases for V and 6 bases for J; bases not matched to a gene: 6. Germline V gene lookup returns CDR1 SNHLY and CDR2 FYNNEI. The CDR3 runs 14 residues. The CDR3 is CASSDDRGADGYTF. In DNA, the CDR3 is TGTGCCAGCAGTGACGACAGGGGAGCTGATGGCTACACCTTC.

The chain has TRBV15 and TRBJ2-3; 9 positions match TRBD2. V lost 3 bases to trimming and J lost 0 bases; unmatched junction nucleotides: 4. In germline, CDR1 is LNHNV, CDR2 YYDKDF (reference sequence). The CDR3 is 16 amino acids. The DNA for the CDR3 is TGTGCCACCAGCAGTGGGACTAGCCCGAGCACAGATACGCAGTATTTT. Translating it yields CATSSGTSPSTDTQYF.

The chain carries TRBV10-3 and TRBJ1-1, with 8 bases fitting TRBD1. From germline, CDR1 is ENHRY and CDR2 SYGVKD. V gave up 0 bases and J gave up 10 bases; unmatched junction bases: 4. CDR3 length: 13 amino acids. This CDR3 is CAISESTGASAFF. In DNA, the CDR3 is TGTGCCATCAGTGAGTCGACAGGGGCATCAGCTTTCTTT.

This clonotype was observed a handful of times. The V gene is TRBV12-3 or TRBV12-4, the J gene TRBJ2-1, with no clear D. V was clipped by 0 bases and J by 0 bases, with 6 bases between them. The CDR3 contains 15 residues. The CDR3 DNA sequence: TGTGCCAGCAGTTTAGCGCCACGCTCCTACAATGAGCAGTTCTTC. Translating gives CASSLAPRSYNEQFF.

This rearrangement joins TRBV19 to TRBJ1-5, with TRBD1 matching 7 bases. Trimming at V came to 4 bases and at J to 6 bases, leaving 6 bases not matched to a gene. The germline V gene encodes CDR1 LNHDA and CDR2 SQIVND (reference sequence). The CDR3 is made up of 14 amino acids. The CDR3: CASSTQTGPQPQHF. CDR3 nucleotide sequence: TGTGCCAGTAGTACGCAGACAGGGCCTCAGCCCCAGCATTTT.

In this sample, this clonotype turned up many times. The chain employs TRBV12-3 or TRBV12-4 and TRBJ2-3; possible D gene TRBD1, 5 bases. The germline V and J ends were trimmed by 6 bases and 0 bases, with 10 bases remaining between them. This CDR3 comprises 14 residues. CDR3 amino acids: CASSRQSSTDTQYF. The CDR3 bases are TGTGCCAGCAGCCGACAGTCTAGCACAGATACGCAGTATTTT.

This clonotype was seen a handful of times. The CDR3 sequence is CSADKDHYEQYF. Here the CDR3 DNA reads TGCAGTGCCGATAAGGACCACTACGAGCAGTACTTC. V gene TRBV20-1 combines with J gene TRBJ2-7; D is undetermined. The CDR3 length is 12 residues. Germline CDR1 DFQATT, CDR2 SNEGSKA (reference sequence). V was pared by 6 bases and J by 3 bases, with 12 bases between.